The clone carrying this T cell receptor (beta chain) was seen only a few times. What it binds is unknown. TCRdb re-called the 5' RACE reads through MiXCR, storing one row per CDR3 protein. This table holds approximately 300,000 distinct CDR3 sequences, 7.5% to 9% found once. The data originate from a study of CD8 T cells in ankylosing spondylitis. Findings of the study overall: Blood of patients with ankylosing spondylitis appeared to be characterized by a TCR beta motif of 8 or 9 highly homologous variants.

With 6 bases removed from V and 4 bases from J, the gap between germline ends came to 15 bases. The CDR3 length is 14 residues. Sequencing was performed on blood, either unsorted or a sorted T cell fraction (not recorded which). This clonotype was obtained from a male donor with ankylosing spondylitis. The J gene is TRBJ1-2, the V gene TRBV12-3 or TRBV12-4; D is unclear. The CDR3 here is CASSPVEGGYGYTF. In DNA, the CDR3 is TGTGCCAGCAGCCCCGTGGAGGGCGGCTATGGCTACACCTTC.